The rows below give T cell receptor beta chains drawn from one sample of a study of blood T cell repertoires in COVID-19. Generated by immunoSEQ multiplex PCR, the TCRdb table keeps only in-frame clones and is missing some. This sample yields more than 200,000 clones, of which 80% to 90% are seen a single time; more than 9% belongs to the top ten. The source material was peripheral blood. Source of these receptors: a woman older than 75 with acute or convalescent COVID-19. CDR3s leave out the opening cysteine and the closing phenylalanine or tryptophan.

j_call v_call cdr3_aa
TRBJ1-5 TRBV11-2 ASSLDRGGDQPQH
TRBJ1-1 TRBV7-2 ASSLDSDTEAF
TRBJ2-5 TRBV6-2/TRBV6-3 ASSYSAVETQY
TRBJ2-5 TRBV15 ATRAVRSQETQY
TRBJ1-1 TRBV4-1 ASSQVPDTEAF
TRBJ2-3 TRBV15 ATSRELGGYSADTQY
TRBJ2-1 TRBV4-1 ASSLESGEDNEQF
TRBJ2-5 TRBV5-6 ASSLGPGGPETQY
TRBJ1-4 TRBV5-1 ASSPRDRGGGTNEKLF
TRBJ1-1 TRBV28 ASSLPRGGAF
TRBJ2-3 TRBV2 ASRLAGRTDTQY
TRBJ2-2 TRBV30 AWNRPGGPGTGELF
TRBJ2-7 TRBV7-9 ASSLALGEGAYEQY
TRBJ2-1 TRBV27 ASSLKAGSSYNEQF
TRBJ1-6 TRBV7-8 ASSRVTGVNSPLH
TRBJ2-3 TRBV7-3 ASSLSGQDTDTQY
TRBJ2-2 TRBV3-1/TRBV3-2 ASSRGGTNTGELF
TRBJ1-2 TRBV4-1 ASSQEGQAVYGYT
TRBJ1-5 TRBV6-1 ASSEGQGYQPQH
TRBJ1-2 TRBV9 ASSVDGTANYGYT
TRBJ2-2 TRBV10-2 ASRDISGNTGELF
TRBJ1-5 TRBV28 ASAPPTGGARRPQH
TRBJ1-2 TRBV5-4 ASSLARDRGTEGYT
TRBJ1-5 TRBV7-9 ASSLDRNNQPQH